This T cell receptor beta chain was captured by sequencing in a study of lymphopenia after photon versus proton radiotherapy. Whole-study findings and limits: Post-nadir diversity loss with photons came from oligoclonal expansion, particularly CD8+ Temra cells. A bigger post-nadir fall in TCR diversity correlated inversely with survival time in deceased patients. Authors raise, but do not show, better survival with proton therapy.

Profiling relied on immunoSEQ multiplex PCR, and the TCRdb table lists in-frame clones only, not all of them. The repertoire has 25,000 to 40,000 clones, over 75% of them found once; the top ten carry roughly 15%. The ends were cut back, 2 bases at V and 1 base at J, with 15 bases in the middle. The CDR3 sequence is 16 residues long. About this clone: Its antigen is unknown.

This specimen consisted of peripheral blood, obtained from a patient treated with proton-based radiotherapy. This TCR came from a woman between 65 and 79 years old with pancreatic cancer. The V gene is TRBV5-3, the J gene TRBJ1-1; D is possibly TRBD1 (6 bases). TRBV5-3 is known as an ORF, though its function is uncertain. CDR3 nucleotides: TGTGCCAGAAGCTTAAAAACCCCGACAGGGAACACTGAAGCTTTCTTT. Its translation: CARSLKTPTGNTEAFF.